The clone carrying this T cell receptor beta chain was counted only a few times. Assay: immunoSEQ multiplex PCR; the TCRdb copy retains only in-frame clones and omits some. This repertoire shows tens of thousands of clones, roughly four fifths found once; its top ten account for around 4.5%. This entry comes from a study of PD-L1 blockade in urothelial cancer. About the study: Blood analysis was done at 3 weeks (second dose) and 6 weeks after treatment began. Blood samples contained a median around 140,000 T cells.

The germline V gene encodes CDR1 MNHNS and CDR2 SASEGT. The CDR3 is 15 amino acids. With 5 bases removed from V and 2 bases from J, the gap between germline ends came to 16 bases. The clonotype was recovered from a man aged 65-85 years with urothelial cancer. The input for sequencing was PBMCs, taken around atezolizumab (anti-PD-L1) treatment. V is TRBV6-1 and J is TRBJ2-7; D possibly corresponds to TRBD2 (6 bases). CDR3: CASSPGVAATYEQYF. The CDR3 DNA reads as TGTGCCAGCAGTCCGGGGGTAGCGGCCACCTACGAGCAGTACTTC.